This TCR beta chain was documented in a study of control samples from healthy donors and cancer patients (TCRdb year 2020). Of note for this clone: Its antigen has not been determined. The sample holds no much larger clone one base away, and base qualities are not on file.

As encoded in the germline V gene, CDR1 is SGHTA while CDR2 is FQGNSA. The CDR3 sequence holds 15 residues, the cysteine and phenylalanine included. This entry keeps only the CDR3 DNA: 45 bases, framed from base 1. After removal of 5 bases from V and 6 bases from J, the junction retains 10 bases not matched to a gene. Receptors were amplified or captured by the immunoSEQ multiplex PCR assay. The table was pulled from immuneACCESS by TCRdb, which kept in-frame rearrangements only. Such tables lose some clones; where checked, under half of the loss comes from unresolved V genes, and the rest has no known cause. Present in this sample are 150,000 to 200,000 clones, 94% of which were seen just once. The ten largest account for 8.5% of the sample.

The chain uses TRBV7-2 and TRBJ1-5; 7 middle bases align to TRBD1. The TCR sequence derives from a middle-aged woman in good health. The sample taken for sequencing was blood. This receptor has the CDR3 CASSPNRQGRQPQHF. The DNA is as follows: TGTGCCAGCAGCCCAAACCGACAGGGTCGTCAGCCCCAGCATTTT. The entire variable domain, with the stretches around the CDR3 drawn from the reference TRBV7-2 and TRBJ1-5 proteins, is GAGVSQSPSNKVTEKGKDVELRCDPISGHTALYWYRQSLGQGLEFLIYFQGNSAPDKSGLPSDRFSAERTGGSVSTLTIQRTQQEDSAVYLCASSPNRQGRQPQHFGDGTRLSIL.